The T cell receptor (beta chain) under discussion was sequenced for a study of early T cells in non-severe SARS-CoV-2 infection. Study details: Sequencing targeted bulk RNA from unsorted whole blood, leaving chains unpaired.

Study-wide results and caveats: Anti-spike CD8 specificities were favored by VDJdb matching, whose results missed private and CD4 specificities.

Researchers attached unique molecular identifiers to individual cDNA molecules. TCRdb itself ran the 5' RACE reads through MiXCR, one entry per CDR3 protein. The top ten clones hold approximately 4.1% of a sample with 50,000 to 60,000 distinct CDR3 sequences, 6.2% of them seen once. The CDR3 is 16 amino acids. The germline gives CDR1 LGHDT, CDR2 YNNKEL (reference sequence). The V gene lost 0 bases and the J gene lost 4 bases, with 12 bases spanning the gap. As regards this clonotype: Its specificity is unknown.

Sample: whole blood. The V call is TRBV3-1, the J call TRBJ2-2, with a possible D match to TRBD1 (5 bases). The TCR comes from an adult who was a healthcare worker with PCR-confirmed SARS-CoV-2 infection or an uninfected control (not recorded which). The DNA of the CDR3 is TGTGCCAGCAGCCAAGATATTGCAGGGTCCACCGGGGAGCTGTTTTTT. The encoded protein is CASSQDIAGSTGELFF.